The rows below give T cell receptor beta chains drawn from one sample of a study of blood T cell repertoires in COVID-19. This table comes from immunoSEQ multiplex PCR, and its TCRdb copy is limited to in-frame clones, with some not included. This table has about 200,000 clones, 85% to 90% appearing once. Material for sequencing was peripheral blood. Receptors were obtained from a man in his forties or fifties with acute or convalescent COVID-19. CDR3s include the opening cysteine and the closing phenylalanine or tryptophan. D genes are given only for firm matches. The size field is filled for only some rows; it gives once, few, many or a size class.

TRBJ1-1 | TRBV5-5 | NA | NA | TGTGCCAGCAGCCTGATAACGACAGGAATGAACACTGAAGCTTTCTTT | CASSLITTGMNTEAFF
TRBJ2-7 | TRBV27 | NA | NA | TGTGCCAGCACCACTATTCTTGGATCCTACGAGCAGTACTTC | CASTTILGSYEQYF
TRBJ1-2 | TRBV10-1 | many | NA | TGCGCCAGCAGTGAAGGCCCAGGGGGCTACACCTTC | CASSEGPGGYTF
TRBJ1-4 | TRBV27 | NA | NA | TGTGCCAGCAGTTTATGGGGCGCAGGGCTGGGTGAAAAACTGTTTTTT | CASSLWGAGLGEKLFF
TRBJ1-6 | TRBV18 | NA | TRBD1 | TGTGCCAGCTCACCGTACGACAGGGGTGCAGCACCCCTCCACTTT | CASSPYDRGAAPLHF
TRBJ2-7 | TRBV6-5 | NA | TRBD1 | TGTGCCAGCAGGGCGACAGGGGGCCCTCTCTTCGAGCAGTACTTC | CASRATGGPLFEQYF
TRBJ1-2 | TRBV7-9 | NA | NA | TGTGCCAGCAGCCTAGACAGTAACTATGGCTACACCTTC | CASSLDSNYGYTF
TRBJ1-2 | TRBV12-3/TRBV12-4 | NA | TRBD1 | TGTGCCAGCAGTTGGGACGGGACAGATGGCTACACCTTC | CASSWDGTDGYTF
TRBJ2-1 | TRBV9 | NA | TRBD2 | TGTGCCAGCAGCGTAGCCTCTAGCGGGGGGCCTAATGAGCAGTTCTTC | CASSVASSGGPNEQFF
TRBJ2-1 | TRBV18 | NA | TRBD2 | TGTGCCAGCTCACCAACGGGGGGTAATGAGCAGTTCTTC | CASSPTGGNEQFF
TRBJ1-1 | TRBV20-1 | NA | NA | TGCAGTGCGTCCGGGACAAAAGCTTTCTTT | CSASGTKAFF
TRBJ1-3 | TRBV3-1/TRBV3-2 | NA | NA | TGTGCCAGCAGCCAACCAGGGACTGGAAACACCATATATTTT | CASSQPGTGNTIYF
TRBJ1-2 | TRBV19 | NA | NA | TGTGCCAGTAGTATCCCCTCGGCAGCGAACTATGGCTACACCTTC | CASSIPSAANYGYTF
TRBJ1-6 | TRBV6-5 | NA | TRBD1 | TGTGCCAGTCACCCGGGACAGAATTCACCCCTCCACTTT | CASHPGQNSPLHF
TRBJ1-1 | TRBV7-8 | NA | NA | TGTGCCAGCAGCTTACTGCAGGGGAACACTGAAGCTTTCTTT | CASSLLQGNTEAFF
TRBJ1-1 | TRBV11-2 | NA | TRBD1 | TGTGCCAGCAGCATGGGACAGGGGGGGACTGAAGCTTTCTTT | CASSMGQGGTEAFF
TRBJ1-1 | TRBV19 | NA | TRBD1 | TGTGCCAGTAGTCGACCCCGGGACAGAACTACTGAAGCTTTCTTT | CASSRPRDRTTEAFF
TRBJ1-2 | TRBV6-5 | few | TRBD1 | TGTGCCAGCATGAAGGGACAGGGGAAAGGAGGCGGCTACACCTTC | CASMKGQGKGGGYTF
TRBJ2-5 | TRBV15 | NA | NA | TGTGCCACCAGCAGGGGGGGGCCAGAGACCCAGTACTTC | CATSRGGPETQYF
TRBJ2-7 | TRBV19 | few | TRBD2 | TGTGCCAGTAGTAGCCCGGGGGGGGCTAGGAACGAGCAGTACTTC | CASSSPGGARNEQYF
TRBJ2-1 | TRBV5-1 | NA | TRBD1 | TGCGCCAGCAGCCAGGGGACAGGGGCGTCCTTCCCTTCCTTCCATGAGCAGTTCTTC | CASSQGTGASFPSFHEQFF
TRBJ1-2 | TRBV6-5 | NA | NA | TGTGCCAGCAGTTACTCTGGCAGGAGGGGATATGGCTACACCTTC | CASSYSGRRGYGYTF
TRBJ1-2 | TRBV6-5 | NA | NA | TGTGCCAGCAGTTACTCCAGGCAGGGCAATGGCTACACCTTC | CASSYSRQGNGYTF
TRBJ2-7 | TRBV12-3/TRBV12-4 | NA | NA | TGTGCCACCCGACAGGGACTCGAGCAGTACTTC | CATRQGLEQYF
TRBJ1-3 | TRBV7-9 | few | NA | TGTGCCAGCAGCTTAGCTTACGGTCCGTCCTCTGGAAACACCATATATTTT | CASSLAYGPSSGNTIYF
TRBJ2-3 | TRBV4-1 | NA | NA | TGCGCCAGCAGCCAAGTGACACCCACAGATACGCAGTATTTT | CASSQVTPTDTQYF
TRBJ2-5 | TRBV11-3 | NA | TRBD1 | TGTGCCAGCAGTCATAGGGGACAGGTTGGCGAGACCCAGTACTTC | CASSHRGQVGETQYF
TRBJ1-2 | TRBV6-1 | NA | TRBD1 | TGTGCCAGCAGTGAAGCGGGGGGACAGTGGTATAACTATGGCTACACCTTC | CASSEAGGQWYNYGYTF
TRBJ2-1 | TRBV27 | NA | TRBD2 | TGTGCCAGCAGGGGCGCTAGCGGGGCGCCCTACAATGAGCAGTTCTTC | CASRGASGAPYNEQFF
TRBJ1-3 | TRBV6-5 | once | TRBD1 | TGTGCCAGCACCGGACAGGGGGCGACTGGAAACACCATATATTTT | CASTGQGATGNTIYF
TRBJ1-2 | TRBV4-2 | NA | TRBD1 | TGTGCCAGCAGCCAAGATTCCCCAGGGGGCGGCTATGGCTACACCTTC | CASSQDSPGGGYGYTF
TRBJ2-1 | TRBV7-2 | few | TRBD2 | TGTGCCAGCAGCTTAGTTCTTTTGGGACTAGGTTACAATGAGCAGTTCTTC | CASSLVLLGLGYNEQFF
TRBJ1-2 | TRBV29-1 | NA | TRBD1 | TGCAGCGCTGAGGCCCGAGGGACAGGGGGCTATGGCTACACCTTC | CSAEARGTGGYGYTF
TRBJ2-4 | TRBV21-1 | NA | NA | TGTGCCAGCAGCAAAGGGGACTTCCTGCGGGTCAAAAACATTCAGTACTTC | CASSKGDFLRVKNIQYF
TRBJ1-1 | TRBV11-2 | NA | TRBD1 | TGTGCCAGCAGCGCCAAGACAGGGGCCGGGGCCCCCTCTGAAGCTTTCTTT | CASSAKTGAGAPSEAFF
TRBJ2-5 | TRBV7-2 | NA | TRBD1 | TGTGCCAGCAGCTTAGTGAGGGGGCTGCAGGAGACCCAGTACTTC | CASSLVRGLQETQYF
TRBJ1-5 | TRBV14 | NA | NA | TGTGCCAGCAGCGCGGGGGGGGGTCAGCCCCAGCATTTT | CASSAGGGQPQHF
TRBJ1-1 | TRBV5-1 | NA | NA | TGCGCCAGCAGCTTGAGCGTGAGGGAGACCTTGGTTGGTGGCACTGAAGCTTTCTTT | CASSLSVRETLVGGTEAFF
TRBJ2-5 | TRBV7-2 | NA | NA | TGTGCCAGCAGCTTAGGAGGAGCGCAGGAGACCCAGTACTTC | CASSLGGAQETQYF
TRBJ2-7 | TRBV7-2 | NA | NA | TGTGCCAGCAGCTTGGGGGGGGCCCCCTCCTACGAGCAGTACTTC | CASSLGGAPSYEQYF
TRBJ1-1 | TRBV7-3 | NA | NA | TGTGCCAGCAGCTTGAGGCAGGAGGGCACTGAAGCTTTCTTT | CASSLRQEGTEAFF
TRBJ2-1 | TRBV2 | once | TRBD1 | TGTGCCAGCAGGGGGACAGCGGTCTACAATGAGCAGTTCTTC | CASRGTAVYNEQFF
TRBJ1-1 | TRBV5-1 | NA | NA | TGCGCCAGCAGCCCGACAGTGACGAACACTGAAGCTTTCTTT | CASSPTVTNTEAFF
TRBJ2-6 | TRBV7-2 | NA | NA | TGTGCCAGCAGCTTCGGAGGGAGTGGGGCCAACGTCCTGACTTTC | CASSFGGSGANVLTF
TRBJ1-4 | TRBV6-2/TRBV6-3 | NA | NA | TGTGCCAGCAGCCCAACAGGGTTTAATGAAAAACTGTTTTTT | CASSPTGFNEKLFF
TRBJ2-3 | TRBV4-1 | NA | TRBD2 | TGCGCCAGCAGCCAAGGTAGCGGGGGTCGTTTTCTCACAGATACGCAGTATTTT | CASSQGSGGRFLTDTQYF